This T cell receptor beta chain originates from a study of tumor and adjacent non-tumor tissue in lung cancer. Study-wide context: Aged about 31 to 80 years, patients included fewer than 11 men and roughly 5 women with stage I to III disease.

Per the germline V gene, CDR1 is SGHKS and CDR2 is YYEKEE (reference sequence). The CDR3 is 15 amino acids. Trimming cost V 0 bases and J 2 bases; bases outside gene matches: 4. A modified ARM-PCR protocol with three rounds of nested PCR amplified TCRbeta. One entry per CDR3 protein, called by TCRdb with MiXCR from the multiplex PCR reads. Among around 210,000 distinct CDR3 sequences listed, 71% were seen once. This sample's RNA came from whole unsorted tissue. The V call is TRBV5-5, the J call TRBJ2-7; TRBD1 matches 8 bases. Sequenced: lung tumor tissue. The sequence came from a man aged 55 to 70 with non-small cell lung cancer. CDR3: CASSLDGTGAYEQYF. CDR3 in DNA: TGTGCCAGCAGCTTGGATGGGACAGGCGCCTACGAGCAGTACTTC.